This record looks at one T cell receptor beta chain sequence and its context. What it recognizes is unknown. Production of TCR beta libraries used UMI-labeled 5' RACE as the method. Original analysis: Libraries were built for TCR beta, and each one held between roughly 3,000 and 20,000 functional CDR3 beta clonotypes. TCRdb re-called the 5' RACE reads; every CDR3 protein appears as one record, without DNA. TCRdb's processing, not the study's, gives the V and J calls here. Its clone listing holds approximately 4,000 distinct CDR3 sequences. The data belong to a study of human CD8 memory T cell subsets. Broader study findings: Effector memory cells lacked the similarly high diversity that stem-like memory and precursor exhausted T cells had. The chains that were sequenced in this study were only T cell receptor beta chains.

Sequenced material: CD8+ T cells from PBMCs. The origin of this receptor is a human donor in good health.

CDR3: CASSDSPPGQGSDTQYF. The J gene is TRBJ2-3, the V gene TRBV6-4; TCRdb's D call of TRBD1 is untestable without DNA. The germline V gene has CDR1 MRHNA and CDR2 SNTAGT. The CDR3 extends over 17 amino acids.